This entry describes one T cell receptor (beta chain). Its specificity is unknown. Over chemoradiotherapy, repertoires were sampled more than once. The J segment lost 4 bases and the V segment lost 8 bases, leaving 6 bases of the junction unmatched. CDR1 and CDR2 from the germline V gene are MNHNS and SASEGT. The CDR3 is 14 amino acids. The data originate from a study of chemoradiotherapy in HPV16-positive cancers. Study-wide points: Candidate HPV-specific clones and E7-related TCR motifs grew in tumor during treatment. In HPV16-positive patients, HPV-responsive T-cell expansion tracked better recurrence-free survival.

The protocol was immunoSEQ multiplex PCR, while the TCRdb copy is restricted to in-frame clones and leaves out a portion. The sample records some 11,000 clones, about 70% being singletons. The J gene is TRBJ2-2, the V gene TRBV6-1, with TRBD1 identical over 8 bases. Sampling was done from a patient who underwent chemoradiotherapy. The source is a human donor with HPV-associated anogenital cancer. This chain's CDR3 is CASRDTGGTGELFF. CDR3 DNA: TGTGCCAGCCGGGATACAGGGGGCACCGGGGAGCTGTTTTTT.